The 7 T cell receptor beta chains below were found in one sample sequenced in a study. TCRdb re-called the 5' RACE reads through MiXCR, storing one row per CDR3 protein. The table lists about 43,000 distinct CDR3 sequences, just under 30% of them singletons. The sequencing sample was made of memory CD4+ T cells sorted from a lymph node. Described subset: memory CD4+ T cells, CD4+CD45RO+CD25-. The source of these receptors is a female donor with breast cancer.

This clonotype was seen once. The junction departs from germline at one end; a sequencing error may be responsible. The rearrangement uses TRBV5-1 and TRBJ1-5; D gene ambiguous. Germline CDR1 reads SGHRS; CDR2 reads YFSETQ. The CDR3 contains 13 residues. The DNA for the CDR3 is TGCGCCAACAGCTTGGACGTCAATCAGCCCCAGCATTTT. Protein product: CANSLDVNQPQHF.

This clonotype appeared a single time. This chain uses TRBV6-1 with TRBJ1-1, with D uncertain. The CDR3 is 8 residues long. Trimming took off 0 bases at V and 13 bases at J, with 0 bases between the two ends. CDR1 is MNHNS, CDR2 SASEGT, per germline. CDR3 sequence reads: CASSEAFF. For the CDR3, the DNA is TGTGCCAGCAGTGAAGCTTTCTTT.

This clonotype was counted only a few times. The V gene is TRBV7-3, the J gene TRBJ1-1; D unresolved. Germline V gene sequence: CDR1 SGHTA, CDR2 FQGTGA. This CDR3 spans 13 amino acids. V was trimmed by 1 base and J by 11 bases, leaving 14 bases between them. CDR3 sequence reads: CASSLSGDGIAFF. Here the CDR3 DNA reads TGTGCCAGCAGCTTAAGTGGAGATGGGATCGCTTTCTTT.

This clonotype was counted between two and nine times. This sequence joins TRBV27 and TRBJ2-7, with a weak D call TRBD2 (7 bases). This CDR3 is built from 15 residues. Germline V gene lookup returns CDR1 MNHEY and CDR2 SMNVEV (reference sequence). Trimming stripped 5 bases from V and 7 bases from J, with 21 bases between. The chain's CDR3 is CASSTPGGGPREQYF. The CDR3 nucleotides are TGTGCCAGCAGTACCCCTGGCGGGGGCCCTAGGGAGCAGTACTTC.

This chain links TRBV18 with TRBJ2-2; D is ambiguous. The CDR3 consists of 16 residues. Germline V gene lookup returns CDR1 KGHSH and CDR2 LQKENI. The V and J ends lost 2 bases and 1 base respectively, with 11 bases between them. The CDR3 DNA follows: TGTGCCAGCTCACCAAGTTCAGACGTGAACACCGGGGAGCTGTTTTTT. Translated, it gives CASSPSSDVNTGELFF.

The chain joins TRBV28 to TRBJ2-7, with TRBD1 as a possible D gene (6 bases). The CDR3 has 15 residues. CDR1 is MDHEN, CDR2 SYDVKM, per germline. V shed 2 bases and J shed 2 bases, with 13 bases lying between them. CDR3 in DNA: TGTGCCAGCAGTTTAAGAGGACAGAGGGCCTACGAGCAGTACTTC. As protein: CASSLRGQRAYEQYF.

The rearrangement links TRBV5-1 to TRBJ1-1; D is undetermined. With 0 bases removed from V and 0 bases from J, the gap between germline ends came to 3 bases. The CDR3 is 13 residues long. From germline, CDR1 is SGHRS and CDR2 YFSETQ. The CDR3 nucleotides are TGCGCCAGCAGCTTGGAGTTGAACACTGAAGCTTTCTTT. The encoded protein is CASSLELNTEAFF.